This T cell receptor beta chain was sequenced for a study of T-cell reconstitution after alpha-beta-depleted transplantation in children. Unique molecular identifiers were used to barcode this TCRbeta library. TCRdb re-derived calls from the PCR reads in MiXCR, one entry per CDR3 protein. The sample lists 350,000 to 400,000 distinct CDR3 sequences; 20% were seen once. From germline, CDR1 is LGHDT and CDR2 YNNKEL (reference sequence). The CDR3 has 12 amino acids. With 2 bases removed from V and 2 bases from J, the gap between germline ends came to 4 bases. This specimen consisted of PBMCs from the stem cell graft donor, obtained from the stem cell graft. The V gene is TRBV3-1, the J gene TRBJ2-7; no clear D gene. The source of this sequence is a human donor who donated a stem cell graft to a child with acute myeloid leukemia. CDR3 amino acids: CASSQTAYEQYF. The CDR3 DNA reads TGTGCCAGCAGCCAAACAGCCTACGAGCAGTACTTC.